These 8 T cell receptor beta chains came from one sample sequenced in a study of OX40 agonist ivuxolimab in advanced cancers. Sequenced by immunoSEQ multiplex PCR; TCRdb stores in-frame clones only, minus some. The data show 65,000 to 95,000 clones, 90% to 95% seen once. The sample in question was CD4+ or CD8+ T cells sorted from blood, obtained in a trial of the OX40 agonist ivuxolimab. The source is an adult with an advanced solid tumor such as melanoma, head and neck, liver or kidney cancer.

The chain is built from TRBV28 and TRBJ1-5, with D unresolved. The germline V gene has CDR1 MDHEN and CDR2 SYDVKM. The ends were cut back, 6 bases at V and 6 bases at J, with 9 bases in the middle. The CDR3 extends over 12 amino acids. The chain's CDR3 is CASRPSAQPQHF. The CDR3 region has the DNA TGTGCCAGCAGACCCTCGGCTCAGCCCCAGCATTTT.

The chain employs TRBV27 and TRBJ1-4; D gene ambiguous. CDR1 and CDR2 from the germline V gene are MNHEY and SMNVEV (reference sequence). The CDR3 covers 13 residues. Trimming cost V 5 bases and J 8 bases, with 12 bases left between them. The CDR3 spells CASSPFGSEKLFF. CDR3 coding DNA: TGTGCCAGCAGTCCCTTCGGGTCAGAAAAACTGTTTTTT.

The V gene is TRBV15, the J gene TRBJ1-4; 9 bases are shared with TRBD1. Unmatched junction bases numbered 16, after V lost 9 bases and J lost 11 bases. The CDR3 runs 15 residues. Germline V gene sequence: CDR1 LNHNV, CDR2 YYDKDF (reference sequence). CDR3 bases: TGTGCCACTTCTGTTTCCGGGACAGGGATCAGGAAACTGTTTTTT. Translating it yields CATSVSGTGIRKLFF.

The gene calls are TRBV5-4 and TRBJ2-2; D could derive from TRBD1 or TRBD2 (5 bases each). Per the germline V gene, CDR1 is SGHNT and CDR2 is YYREEE (reference sequence). Deletions cut 2 bases from V and 5 bases from J, with 13 bases between. The CDR3 spans 15 residues. DNA of the CDR3: TGTGCCAGCAGCTTCGCCGGGGCGGTGACCGGGGAGCTGTTTTTT. Its translation is CASSFAGAVTGELFF. The entire variable domain, with the rest obtained from reference TRBV5-4 and TRBJ2-2, is as follows: ETGVTQSPTHLIKTRGQQVTLRCSSQSGHNTVSWYQQALGQGPQFIFQYYREEENGRGNFPPRFSGLQFPNYSSELNVNALELDDSALYLCASSFAGAVTGELFFGEGSRLTVL.

V gene TRBV7-2 combines with J gene TRBJ2-1, with D possibly matching TRBD2 (5 bases). V was clipped by 0 bases and J by 4 bases, with 7 bases between them. The length of the CDR3 is 14 residues. Germline loops: CDR1 SGHTA, CDR2 FQGNSA. The CDR3 spells CASSLAAGYNEQFF. The DNA for the CDR3 is TGTGCCAGCAGCTTAGCTGCGGGTTACAATGAGCAGTTCTTC.

The J gene is TRBJ2-1, the V gene TRBV11-3; 12 positions match TRBD2. Trimming at V came to 5 bases and at J to 5 bases, leaving 13 bases not matched to a gene. From germline, CDR1 is SGHNT and CDR2 YENEEA. This CDR3 comprises 18 residues. CDR3: CASSLPSGRAMGHNEQFF. CDR3 coding DNA: TGTGCCAGCAGCCTACCTAGCGGGAGGGCCATGGGGCACAATGAGCAGTTCTTC.

The genes are TRBV11-2 and TRBJ2-7; D gene ambiguous. Germline loops: CDR1 SGHAT, CDR2 FQNNGV. The CDR3 consists of 11 residues. V was cut by 3 bases and J by 5 bases, with 5 bases left in between. The CDR3 here is CASSFLHEQYF. The CDR3 DNA is TGTGCCAGCAGCTTTCTCCACGAGCAGTACTTC.

The CDR3 loop is CASSAGAGLEKLFF. Here the CDR3 DNA reads TGTGCCAGCAGTGCGGGGGCCGGGCTTGAAAAACTGTTTTTT. The V call is TRBV7-2, the J call TRBJ1-4, with a weak D call TRBD1 (6 bases). The germline CDR1 and CDR2 sequences are SGHTA and FQGNSA. The CDR3 is made up of 14 amino acids. Trimming stripped 6 bases from V and 7 bases from J, with 15 bases between.